This T cell receptor (beta chain) was recovered during a study of T cell repertoires in ileal Crohn's disease. CDR1 is SNHLY, CDR2 FYNNEI, per germline. Trimming at V came to 4 bases and at J to 3 bases, leaving 0 bases not matched to a gene. The CDR3 consists of 13 residues. Clones were read by immunoSEQ multiplex PCR, and TCRdb kept only the in-frame ones, dropping some. The sample lists 17,000 or so clones; 85% to 90% were seen once. This receptor was identified in an adult with Crohn's disease. The sequencing sample was made of ileal tissue. V is TRBV2 and J is TRBJ2-7, with 10 bases fitting TRBD1. The CDR3 coding sequence is TGTGCCAGCAGTGGGGACAGGGGCTACGAGCAGTACTTC. Protein sequence: CASSGDRGYEQYF.